This T cell receptor beta chain was sequenced in a study of blood T cell repertoires in COVID-19. Across the study: Acute and convalescent COVID-19 specimens originated in the United States, Italy and Spain. From T cells, B-cell-depleted T cells, or PBMCs came the material, which was cDNA or gDNA.

J lost 2 bases, V lost 6 bases, and 8 bases had no gene match. The length of the CDR3 is 15 residues. The germline V gene encodes CDR1 SNHLY and CDR2 FYNNEI. Libraries were prepared by immunoSEQ multiplex PCR; TCRdb keeps only in-frame clonotypes and omits some of them. The repertoire includes approximately 210,000 clones, roughly 82% of them detected once, and roughly 12% sits in the top ten. The TCR originated in a woman between 35 and 50 years old with acute or convalescent COVID-19. The sequencing input was peripheral blood. The chain links TRBV2 to TRBJ2-7; 9 positions agree with TRBD1. CDR3 loop: CASRTATGGAYEQYF. Written as DNA, the CDR3 is TGTGCCAGCAGAACGGCGACAGGGGGGGCCTACGAGCAGTACTTC.